These T cell receptor beta chains were read from a single sample in a study of blood T cell repertoires in COVID-19. TCRdb's table, derived via immunoSEQ multiplex PCR, lists solely in-frame clones and lacks some. This sample has some 100,000 clones; more than 70% occur once, and the top ten carry about a sixth. Sequenced: peripheral blood. Source of these receptors: a human donor in a cohort sampled during active COVID-19. Both conserved end residues are part of each CDR3. Fields, in order: clone size, J gene, D gene, V gene, CDR3 DNA, CDR3 protein. The D gene is left open where the match is weak. Clone size is given for some rows only: seen once, a few or many times, or a class if the clone is expanded.

size: NA
J: TRBJ2-5
D: TRBD1
V: TRBV29-1
DNA: TGCAGCGTAGACAACAGGGGGTGGTCAGAGACCCAGTACTTC
CDR3: CSVDNRGWSETQYF

size: NA
J: TRBJ1-5
D: TRBD1
V: TRBV28
DNA: TGTGCCAGCAGTTTAAGCCCCAAACTTTACCGGGACAGAGACAATCAGCCCCAGCATTTT
CDR3: CASSLSPKLYRDRDNQPQHF

size: NA
J: TRBJ2-1
D: NA
V: TRBV15
DNA: TGTGCCACTACGAGGCAAAGCTCCTACAATGAGCAGTTCTTC
CDR3: CATTRQSSYNEQFF

size: NA
J: TRBJ1-1
D: NA
V: TRBV6-2/TRBV6-3
DNA: TGTGCCAGCAGTTACCGAGAAGAAGCTTTCTTT
CDR3: CASSYREEAFF

size: NA
J: TRBJ2-7
D: NA
V: TRBV28
DNA: TGTGCCAGCAGTTCGTACTACGAGCAGTACTTC
CDR3: CASSSYYEQYF

size: NA
J: TRBJ1-1
D: TRBD1
V: TRBV5-1
DNA: TGCGCCAGCCTCTCGACAGAACAGGGGCTTAACACTGAAGCTTTCTTT
CDR3: CASLSTEQGLNTEAFF

size: NA
J: TRBJ1-2
D: NA
V: TRBV10-2
DNA: TGCGCCAGCAGTGAGTCATACAGAGCTAACTATGGCTACACCTTC
CDR3: CASSESYRANYGYTF

size: NA
J: TRBJ1-5
D: NA
V: TRBV28
DNA: TGTGCCAGCAGTTCCCCGGGACAAAATCAGCCCCAGCATTTT
CDR3: CASSSPGQNQPQHF

size: NA
J: TRBJ1-5
D: NA
V: TRBV28
DNA: TGTGCCAGCAGTGCTGACAGGAGCAATCAGCCCCAGCATTTT
CDR3: CASSADRSNQPQHF

size: NA
J: TRBJ2-5
D: NA
V: TRBV5-1
DNA: TGCGCCAGCAGCGGTGGTGGTCAGTACCAAGAGACCCAGTACTTC
CDR3: CASSGGGQYQETQYF

size: NA
J: TRBJ1-5
D: NA
V: TRBV5-6
DNA: TGTGCCAGCAGCTTGGGACAGGCAAATCAGCCCCAGCATTTT
CDR3: CASSLGQANQPQHF

size: once
J: TRBJ1-4
D: NA
V: TRBV6-1
DNA: TGTGCCAGCAGCCGCGACAGGGAAAAACTGTTTTTT
CDR3: CASSRDREKLFF

size: NA
J: TRBJ1-2
D: NA
V: TRBV29-1
DNA: TGCAGCGTTGTTCTCCCCGGACTTGCAGACTATGGCTACACCTTC
CDR3: CSVVLPGLADYGYTF

size: NA
J: TRBJ2-7
D: TRBD2
V: TRBV14
DNA: TGTGCCAGCAGCCTCTCGCTAGCGGGTGGGTCAGAGGCTTACGAGCAGTACTTC
CDR3: CASSLSLAGGSEAYEQYF

size: NA
J: TRBJ2-3
D: TRBD2
V: TRBV7-3
DNA: TGTGCCAGCAGCTTACTAGCGGGGGGCACAGATACGCAGTATTTT
CDR3: CASSLLAGGTDTQYF

size: NA
J: TRBJ2-7
D: NA
V: TRBV4-3
DNA: TGCGCCAGCAGCCAAGATGCGGGATACGAGCAGTACTTC
CDR3: CASSQDAGYEQYF

size: NA
J: TRBJ2-3
D: TRBD2
V: TRBV7-2
DNA: TGTGCCAGCAGCTTAGGAACTAGCGGCACAGATACGCAGTATTTT
CDR3: CASSLGTSGTDTQYF

size: NA
J: TRBJ1-5
D: NA
V: TRBV5-1
DNA: TGCGCCAGCAGCTTGGACTTTTATAGCAATCAGCCCCAGCATTTT
CDR3: CASSLDFYSNQPQHF

size: NA
J: TRBJ1-3
D: NA
V: TRBV4-1
DNA: TGCGCCAGCAGCCAGGGGGCCGCCTCTGGAAACACCATATATTTT
CDR3: CASSQGAASGNTIYF

size: NA
J: TRBJ1-2
D: NA
V: TRBV7-2
DNA: TGTGCCAGCAGCTTAGAATCGGGGAAGCACGGCTACACCTTC
CDR3: CASSLESGKHGYTF

size: NA
J: TRBJ2-7
D: NA
V: TRBV6-5
DNA: TGTGCCAGCGAGGCCTACGAGCAGTACTTC
CDR3: CASEAYEQYF

size: NA
J: TRBJ2-3
D: NA
V: TRBV3-1/TRBV3-2
DNA: TGTGCCAGCAGCCGCTCTATGGATACGCAGTATTTT
CDR3: CASSRSMDTQYF

size: NA
J: TRBJ2-3
D: TRBD1
V: TRBV5-1
DNA: TGCGCCAGCAGCTTCCCCGACAGGGCATATACGCAGTATTTT
CDR3: CASSFPDRAYTQYF

size: NA
J: TRBJ1-2
D: TRBD1
V: TRBV30
DNA: TGTGCCTGGAGTATCTCAGGGGGTGGAAACTATGGCTACACCTTC
CDR3: CAWSISGGGNYGYTF

size: NA
J: TRBJ2-3
D: NA
V: TRBV4-1
DNA: TGCGCCAGCAGCCAAGATAGCTCGGGCACAGATACGCAGTATTTT
CDR3: CASSQDSSGTDTQYF

size: NA
J: TRBJ1-2
D: NA
V: TRBV28
DNA: TGTGCCAGCAGGAACTACGCCTATGGCTACACCTTC
CDR3: CASRNYAYGYTF

size: NA
J: TRBJ1-2
D: NA
V: TRBV6-4
DNA: TGTGCCAGCAGTGCAGGTTTCTATGGCTACACCTTC
CDR3: CASSAGFYGYTF

size: NA
J: TRBJ1-3
D: TRBD1
V: TRBV13
DNA: TGTGCCAGCAGAGGGACAGCTGGAAACACCATATATTTT
CDR3: CASRGTAGNTIYF

size: NA
J: TRBJ1-2
D: TRBD1
V: TRBV12-3/TRBV12-4
DNA: TGTGCCAGCAGTTTCGGCAGGGGGACTGGCTACACCTTC
CDR3: CASSFGRGTGYTF

size: NA
J: TRBJ1-4
D: NA
V: TRBV21-1
DNA: TGTGCCAGCAGGCCGACAGGGAGGAACGAAAAACTGTTTTTT
CDR3: CASRPTGRNEKLFF

size: NA
J: TRBJ1-2
D: NA
V: TRBV12-3/TRBV12-4
DNA: TGTGCCAGCAGCTCACAGGAAACTGATGGCTACACCTTC
CDR3: CASSSQETDGYTF

size: few
J: TRBJ1-5
D: NA
V: TRBV24-1
DNA: TGTGCCACCACCCCCGGGGAGATGGCCTTTAATCAGCCCCAGCATTTT
CDR3: CATTPGEMAFNQPQHF

size: NA
J: TRBJ1-2
D: NA
V: TRBV6-2/TRBV6-3
DNA: TGTGCCAGCAGTACAGCCGGACAGACAACTGGGTATGGCTACACCTTC
CDR3: CASSTAGQTTGYGYTF

size: NA
J: TRBJ2-1
D: NA
V: TRBV27
DNA: TGTGCCAGCAGTTTACTCCCTCGCGGGGGCCACAATGAGCAGTTCTTC
CDR3: CASSLLPRGGHNEQFF

size: once
J: TRBJ2-7
D: TRBD1
V: TRBV4-1
DNA: TGCGCCAGCAGCCCCCGACCCCGGGACAGCTTCTACGAGCAGTACTTC
CDR3: CASSPRPRDSFYEQYF

size: few
J: TRBJ1-2
D: NA
V: TRBV6-6
DNA: TGTGCCAGCAGTGGCCGGACAGAGAGCTATGGCTACACCTTC
CDR3: CASSGRTESYGYTF